This T cell receptor beta chain was captured by sequencing in a study of OX40 agonist ivuxolimab in advanced cancers. The CDR3 is 19 residues long. The J segment lost 0 bases and the V segment lost 2 bases, leaving 12 bases of the junction unmatched. Germline V gene lookup returns CDR1 SGHRS and CDR2 YFSETQ. Some clones are missing from TCRdb's copy, which holds only in-frame ones; the method was immunoSEQ multiplex PCR. The sample contains about 75,000 clones, over 85% of which appear only once. The source of this sequence is an adult with an advanced solid tumor such as melanoma, head and neck, liver or kidney cancer. Material: CD4+ or CD8+ T cells sorted from blood, obtained in a trial of the OX40 agonist ivuxolimab. The chain joins TRBV5-1 to TRBJ2-3; TRBD2 matches at 10 bases. The CDR3 protein is CASSLVNSGGPTSTDTQYF. DNA of the CDR3: TGCGCCAGCAGCTTAGTGAATAGCGGGGGGCCTACTAGCACAGATACGCAGTATTTT.